This T cell receptor beta chain was observed in a study of T cells after yellow fever vaccination. In this sample, this clonotype turned up a few times. Making TCR cDNA involved 5'RACE template switching, which added UMIs and a universal primer site. TCRdb re-analysed the 5' RACE reads in MiXCR, keeping a single row per CDR3 protein. This table has some 340,000 distinct CDR3 sequences, around 10% appearing once. Germline CDR1 MDHEN, CDR2 SYDVKM. The CDR3 has 16 residues. Germline trimming cut 7 bases from V and 3 bases from J; bases unmatched to any gene: 12. The material sequenced was CD4+ T cells sorted from PBMCs, taken 45 days after the yellow fever booster vaccination. This receptor was obtained from a man between 18 and 35 years old who received the YFV17D yellow fever vaccine. J is TRBJ1-5 and V is TRBV28; 7 bases are a match to TRBD1. The CDR3 sequence: CASKSVRDRVNQPQHF. The CDR3 DNA is TGTGCCAGCAAATCCGTAAGGGACAGAGTCAATCAGCCCCAGCATTTT.